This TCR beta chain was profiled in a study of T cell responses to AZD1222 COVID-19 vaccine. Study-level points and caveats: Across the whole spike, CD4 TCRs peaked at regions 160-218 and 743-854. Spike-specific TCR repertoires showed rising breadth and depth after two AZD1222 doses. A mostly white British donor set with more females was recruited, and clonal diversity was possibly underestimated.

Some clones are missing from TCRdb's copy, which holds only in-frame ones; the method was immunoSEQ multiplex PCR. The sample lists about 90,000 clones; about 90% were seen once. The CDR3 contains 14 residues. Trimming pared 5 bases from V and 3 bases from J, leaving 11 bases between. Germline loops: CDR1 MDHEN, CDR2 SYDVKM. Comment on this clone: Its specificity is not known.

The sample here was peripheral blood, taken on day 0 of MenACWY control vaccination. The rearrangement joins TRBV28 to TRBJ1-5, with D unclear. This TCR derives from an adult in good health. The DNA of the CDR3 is TGTGCCAGCAGTCTACCCGGCCTCAATCAGCCCCAGCATTTT. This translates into CASSLPGLNQPQHF.